This TCR beta chain stems from a study of blood T cell repertoires in COVID-19. This CDR3 has 15 residues. V shed 2 bases and J shed 7 bases, with 18 bases lying between them. Looked up from germline, CDR1 is ENHRY and CDR2 is SYGVKD. Only in-frame clones appear in the TCRdb table, and some are missing; sequencing was by immunoSEQ multiplex PCR. The table shows 95,000 to 120,000 clones, with about 88% occurring only once. The specimen sequenced was peripheral blood. The receptor was derived from a woman in her seventies who had recovered from COVID-19. This chain uses TRBV10-3 with TRBJ2-7, with D perhaps matching TRBD1 (5 bases). The CDR3 here is CAISEEGDPSWEQYF. CDR3 coding DNA: TGTGCCATCAGTGAGGAAGGGGATCCCTCCTGGGAGCAGTACTTC.